This T cell receptor beta chain was sequenced in a study of T cell changes during pregnancy in multiple sclerosis. The table came from immunoSEQ multiplex PCR; TCRdb's copy has only in-frame clones and leaves some out. The table has about 15,000 clones, approximately 84% seen once. Trimming removed 5 bases at V and 4 bases at J, with 7 bases between. The CDR3 contains 12 residues. Germline V lookup: CDR1 WNHNN, CDR2 SYGVQD (reference sequence). Sample: CD8+ T cells from peripheral blood mononuclear cells, taken in the second trimester of pregnancy. This rearrangement joins TRBV10-1 to TRBJ2-3; TRBD1 might be the D (5 bases). The source of this sequence is a female donor in good health, enrolled as a control in a pregnancy study. The CDR3 loop is CASSLRADTQYF. CDR3 in DNA: TGCGCCAGCAGTCTCAGGGCAGATACGCAGTATTTT.